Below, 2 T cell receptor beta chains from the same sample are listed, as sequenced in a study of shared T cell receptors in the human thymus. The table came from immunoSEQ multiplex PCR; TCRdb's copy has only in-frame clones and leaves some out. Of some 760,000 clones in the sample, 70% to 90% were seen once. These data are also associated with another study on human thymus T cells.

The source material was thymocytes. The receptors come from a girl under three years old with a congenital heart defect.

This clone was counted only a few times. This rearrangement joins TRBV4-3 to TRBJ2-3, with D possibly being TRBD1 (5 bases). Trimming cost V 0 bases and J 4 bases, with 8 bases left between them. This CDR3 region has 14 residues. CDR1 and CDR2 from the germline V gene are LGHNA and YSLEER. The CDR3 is CASSQELGADTQYF. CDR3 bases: TGCGCCAGCAGCCAAGAGCTAGGGGCAGATACGCAGTATTTT.

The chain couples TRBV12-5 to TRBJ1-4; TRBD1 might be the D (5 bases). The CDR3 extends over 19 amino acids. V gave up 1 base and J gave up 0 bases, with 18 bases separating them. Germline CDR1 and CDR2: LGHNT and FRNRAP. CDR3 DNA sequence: TGTGCTAGTGGTTTGGCGGGTCAGTCTCTAGGGGCAACTAATGAAAAACTGTTTTTT. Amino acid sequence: CASGLAGQSLGATNEKLFF.